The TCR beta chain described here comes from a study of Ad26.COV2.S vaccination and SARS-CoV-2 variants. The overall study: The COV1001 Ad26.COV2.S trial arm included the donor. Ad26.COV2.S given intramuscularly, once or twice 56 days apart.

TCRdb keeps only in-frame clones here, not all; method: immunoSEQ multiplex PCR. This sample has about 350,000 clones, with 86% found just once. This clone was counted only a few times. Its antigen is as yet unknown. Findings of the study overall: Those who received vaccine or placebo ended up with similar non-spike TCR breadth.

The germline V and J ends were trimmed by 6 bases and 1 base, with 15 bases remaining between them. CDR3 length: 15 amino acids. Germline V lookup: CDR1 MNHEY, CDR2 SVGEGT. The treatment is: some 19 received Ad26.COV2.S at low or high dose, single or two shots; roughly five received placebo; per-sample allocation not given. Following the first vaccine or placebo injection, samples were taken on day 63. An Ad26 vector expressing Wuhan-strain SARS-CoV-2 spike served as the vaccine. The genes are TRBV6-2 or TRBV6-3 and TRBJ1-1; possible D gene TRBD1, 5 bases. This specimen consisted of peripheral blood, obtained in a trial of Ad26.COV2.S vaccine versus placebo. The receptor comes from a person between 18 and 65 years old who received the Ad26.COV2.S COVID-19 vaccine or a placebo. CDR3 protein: CASSQAGGANTEAFF. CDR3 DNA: TGTGCCAGCAGCCAGGCGGGGGGAGCGAACACTGAAGCTTTCTTT.